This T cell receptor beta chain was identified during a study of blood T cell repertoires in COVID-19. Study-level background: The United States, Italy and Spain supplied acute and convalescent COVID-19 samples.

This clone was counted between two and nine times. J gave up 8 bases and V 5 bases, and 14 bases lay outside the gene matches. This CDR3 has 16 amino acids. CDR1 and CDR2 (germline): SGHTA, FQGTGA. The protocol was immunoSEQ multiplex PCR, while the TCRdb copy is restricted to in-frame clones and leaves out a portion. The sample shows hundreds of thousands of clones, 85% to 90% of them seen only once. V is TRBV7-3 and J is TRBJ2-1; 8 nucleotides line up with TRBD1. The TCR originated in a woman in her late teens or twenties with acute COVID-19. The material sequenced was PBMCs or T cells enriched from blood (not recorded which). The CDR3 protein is CASSPQGTGSFDEQFF. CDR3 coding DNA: TGTGCCAGCAGCCCCCAGGGGACAGGTAGTTTCGATGAGCAGTTCTTC.